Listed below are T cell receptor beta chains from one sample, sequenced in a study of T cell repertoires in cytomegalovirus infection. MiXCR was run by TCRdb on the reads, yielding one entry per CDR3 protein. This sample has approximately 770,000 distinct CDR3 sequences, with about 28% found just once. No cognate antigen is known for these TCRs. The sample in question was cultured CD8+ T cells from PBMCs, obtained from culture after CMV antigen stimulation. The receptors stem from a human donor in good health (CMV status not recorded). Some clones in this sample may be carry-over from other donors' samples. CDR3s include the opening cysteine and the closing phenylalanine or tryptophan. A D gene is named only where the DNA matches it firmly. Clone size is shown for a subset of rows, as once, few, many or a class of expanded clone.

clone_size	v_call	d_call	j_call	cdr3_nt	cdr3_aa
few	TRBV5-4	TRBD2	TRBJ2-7	TGTGCCAGCAGCGGGGGGGTCGGGCCCTACGAGCAGTACTTC	CASSGGVGPYEQYF
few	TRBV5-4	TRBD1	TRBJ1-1	TGTGCCAGCAGCCCGGATGGGGGCCCAGGGGGCACTGAAGCTTTCTTT	CASSPDGGPGGTEAFF
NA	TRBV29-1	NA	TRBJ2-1	TGCAGCGTTGAAGATCTTGGGGCGCCCTACAATGAGCAGTTCTTC	CSVEDLGAPYNEQFF
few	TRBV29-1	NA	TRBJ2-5	TGCAGCGTTGAAATTGGCAGCCTGGCGTGGGAGACCCAGTACTTC	CSVEIGSLAWETQYF
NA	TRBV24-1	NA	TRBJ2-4	TGTGCCACCAGTGATCGTCAGGGGTTGGACAAAAACATTCAGTACTTC	CATSDRQGLDKNIQYF
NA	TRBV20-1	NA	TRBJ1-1	TGCAGTGCTAGAGATATCAGGGATCCCCCTCCCATTGAAGCTTTCTTT	CSARDIRDPPPIEAFF
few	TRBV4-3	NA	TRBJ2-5	TGCGCCAGCAGCCATATCAAGGGAGAAGAGACCCAGTACTTC	CASSHIKGEETQYF
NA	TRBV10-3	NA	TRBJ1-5	TGTGCCACCGAGGCGGGGGACAATCAGCCCCAGCATTTT	CATEAGDNQPQHF
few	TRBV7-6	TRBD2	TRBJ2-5	TGTGCCAGCAGCTTATCTTGGACTAGCGGGGGACAAGAGACCCAGTACTTC	CASSLSWTSGGQETQYF
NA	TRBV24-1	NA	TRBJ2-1	TGTGCCACCCGCCCGCCCCAGGGATACGAGCAGTTCTTC	CATRPPQGYEQFF
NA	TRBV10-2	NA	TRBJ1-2	TGCGCCAGCAGTGGGAAGGGTCCTAGTGACTATGGCTACACCTTC	CASSGKGPSDYGYTF
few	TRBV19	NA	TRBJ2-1	TGTGCCAGTCGACGGGACAAGCATGAGCAGTTCTTC	CASRRDKHEQFF
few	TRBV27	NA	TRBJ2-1	TGTGCCAGCAGCTTCGCGGGGACTTACAATGAGCAGTTCTTC	CASSFAGTYNEQFF
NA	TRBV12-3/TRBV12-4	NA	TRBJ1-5	TGTGCCAGCAGTTTAGGACCAGGGAATTATCAGCCCCAGCATTTT	CASSLGPGNYQPQHF
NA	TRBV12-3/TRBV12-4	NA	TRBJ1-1	TGTGCCAGCAGTTTGCTCGAGTACACTGAAGCTTTCTTT	CASSLLEYTEAFF
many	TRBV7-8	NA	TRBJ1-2	TGTGCCAGCAGCTCAAACAGGGAAGGGGTCTATGGCTACACCTTC	CASSSNREGVYGYTF
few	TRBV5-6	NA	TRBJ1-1	TGTGCCAGCAGCCCGGGTTGGGGCAACACTGAAGCTTTCTTT	CASSPGWGNTEAFF
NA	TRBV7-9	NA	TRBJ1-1	TGTGCCAGCGGTACGGCTAACACTGAAGCTTTCTTT	CASGTANTEAFF
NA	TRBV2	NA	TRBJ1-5	TGTGCCAGCAGTGAAGCGAAGACTGCGAATCAGCCCCAGCATTTT	CASSEAKTANQPQHF
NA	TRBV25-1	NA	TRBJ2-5	TGTGCCAGCACCGGCGGGATTCAAGAGACCCAGTACTTC	CASTGGIQETQYF
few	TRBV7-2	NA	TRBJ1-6	TGTGCCAGCAGTTCCGGACTGGATTATAATTCACCCCTCCACTTT	CASSSGLDYNSPLHF